A single sample gave rise to the 20 T cell receptor beta chains below, sequenced in a study of cytomegalovirus exposure and HLA in healthy donors. This PCR relied on a set of 60 Vbeta primers and 13 Jbeta primers. Only in-frame clones appear in the TCRdb table, and some are missing; sequencing was by immunoSEQ multiplex PCR. The sample includes 100,000 to 150,000 clones, roughly three quarters seen only once; the top ten take about 1.8%. The source material was PBMCs. The receptors were sampled from a woman between 40 and 50 years old in good health and CMV-seronegative.

This clone was seen a handful of times. The chain couples TRBV20-1 to TRBJ2-5; D is uncertain. V gave up 3 bases and J gave up 5 bases, with 7 bases separating them. Germline V gives CDR1 DFQATT, CDR2 SNEGSKA (reference sequence). CDR3 length: 11 amino acids. DNA for the CDR3: TGCAGTGCTAGGGCGACTGAGACCCAGTACTTC. Translated: CSARATETQYF.

This chain joins TRBV5-1 and TRBJ2-2; D gene unclear. This CDR3 region has 15 residues. V was clipped by 4 bases and J by 0 bases, with 10 bases between them. From germline, CDR1 is SGHRS and CDR2 YFSETQ. Written as DNA, the CDR3 is TGCGCCAGCAGCCCCGGTTTTACGAACACCGGGGAGCTGTTTTTT. Protein sequence: CASSPGFTNTGELFF.

The chain joins TRBV27 to TRBJ2-3, with D possibly being TRBD1 (6 bases). CDR3 length: 17 residues. V lost 4 bases and J 1 base, leaving 18 bases between the germline ends. Germline-derived CDR1 and CDR2 are MNHEY and SMNVEV (reference sequence). CDR3 residues: CASSYGGWGQGTDTQYF. Here the CDR3 DNA reads TGTGCCAGCAGTTATGGGGGATGGGGACAAGGCACAGATACGCAGTATTTT.

The chain is built from TRBV27 and TRBJ2-2; 7 bases map to TRBD1. This CDR3 region has 13 residues. From germline, CDR1 is MNHEY and CDR2 SMNVEV (reference sequence). V lost 6 bases, J lost 7 bases, and 5 bases stayed unmatched. The CDR3 here is CASSPGTVGELFF. The CDR3 region has the DNA TGTGCCAGCAGCCCTGGGACAGTCGGGGAGCTGTTTTTT.

This chain links TRBV6-5 with TRBJ1-1; 7 bases fit TRBD1. From germline, CDR1 is MNHEY and CDR2 SVGAGI. Trimming at V came to 4 bases and at J to 1 base, leaving 9 bases not matched to a gene. The length of the CDR3 is 16 residues. Written as DNA, the CDR3 is TGTGCCAGCAGTTTTTCCCGGGACAGACGGAACACTGAAGCTTTCTTT. Residues: CASSFSRDRRNTEAFF.

The J gene is TRBJ1-6, the V gene TRBV5-1; TRBD1 is a possible D gene (6 bases). The V gene lost 1 base and the J gene lost 4 bases, with 15 bases spanning the gap. The germline V gene has CDR1 SGHRS and CDR2 YFSETQ. The CDR3 contains 17 residues. CDR3 sequence (DNA): TGCGCCAGCAGCTTGCTGGACAGCCAACTGTATAATTCACCCCTCCACTTT. Translated, it gives CASSLLDSQLYNSPLHF.

The CDR3 spells CASRPAPGGTEAFF. The CDR3 nucleotides read TGCGCCAGCAGGCCAGCCCCCGGCGGCACTGAAGCTTTCTTT. The chain combines TRBV5-1 with TRBJ1-1; no clear D. The V end lost 5 bases, the J end lost 4 bases, and 15 bases lay between the germline ends. From germline, CDR1 is SGHRS and CDR2 YFSETQ. CDR3 size: 14 residues.

The V gene is TRBV5-1, the J gene TRBJ1-5; D perhaps matches TRBD1 (6 bases). The CDR3 loop spans 15 amino acids. Germline V gives CDR1 SGHRS, CDR2 YFSETQ. V dropped 1 base and J dropped 0 bases, with 8 bases sitting between them. The CDR3 DNA reads TGCGCCAGCAGCTTGACAGGGTATAGCAATCAGCCCCAGCATTTT. Translation: CASSLTGYSNQPQHF.

The V and J genes are TRBV7-6 and TRBJ2-5; D is possibly TRBD2 (7 bases). The germline V and J ends were trimmed by 5 bases and 2 bases, with 18 bases remaining between them. Per germline, CDR1 SGHVS and CDR2 FNYEAQ. The CDR3 length is 16 residues. Written as DNA, the CDR3 is TGTGCCAGCAGCCCAAATGGGGGGGGCCTACAAGAGACCCAGTACTTC. This encodes CASSPNGGGLQETQYF.

The CDR3 DNA reads as TGCAGCGTGGGAGTACAGACCTATGGCTACACCTTC. It codes for CSVGVQTYGYTF. This chain connects TRBV29-1 to TRBJ1-2; D unclear. The CDR3 spans 12 residues. Germline V gene lookup returns CDR1 SQVTM and CDR2 ANQGSEA. V lost 6 bases, J lost 4 bases, and 12 bases lay in between. Full variable domain (remainder filled in from reference TRBV29-1 and TRBJ1-2): SAVISQKPSRDICQRGTSLTIQCQVDSQVTMMFWYRQQPGQSLTLIATANQGSEATYESGFVIDKFPISRPNLTFSTLTVSNMSPEDSSIYLCSVGVQTYGYTFGSGTRLTVV.

V and J are TRBV4-1 and TRBJ2-5, with 8 bases aligning to TRBD2. There are 14 residues in the CDR3. Trimming at V came to 9 bases and at J to 1 base, leaving 7 bases not matched to a gene. Germline V gene sequence: CDR1 MGHRA, CDR2 YSYEKL. The CDR3 loop is CASRGLDPQETQYF. The CDR3 DNA reads TGCGCCAGTAGGGGACTAGACCCCCAAGAGACCCAGTACTTC.

The V gene is TRBV5-3, the J gene TRBJ1-2, with 8 bases aligning to TRBD1. TRBV5-3 is designated an ORF whose function remains uncertain. The CDR3 has 15 residues. V was pared by 0 bases and J by 6 bases, with 7 bases of the junction left unmatched. The chain's CDR3 is CARSLDLGTGDGYTF. In DNA, the CDR3 is TGTGCCAGAAGCTTGGACCTTGGGACAGGAGATGGCTACACCTTC.

The chain is built from TRBV7-9 and TRBJ1-6; TRBD1 might be the D (5 bases). Germline-derived CDR1 and CDR2 are SEHNR and FQNEAQ (reference sequence). Trimming pared 1 base from V and 14 bases from J, leaving 6 bases between. CDR3 length: 11 amino acids. The CDR3 region has the DNA TGTGCCAGCAGCTTAGGACAGACCCTCCACTTT. Translating gives CASSLGQTLHF.

For this clone: Germline and junction disagree at one end, which may indicate a read error. CDR3 loop: CASSFQDSSYGQYF. The CDR3 region has the DNA TGTGCCAGCAGCTTCCAGGACAGCTCCTACGGGCAGTACTTC. The V gene is TRBV9, the J gene TRBJ2-7, with D perhaps TRBD1 (6 bases). The V gene's germline CDR1 is SGDLS and CDR2 YYNGEE. This CDR3 is built from 14 residues.

V is TRBV11-1 and J is TRBJ2-2; TRBD2 might be the D (6 bases). V lost 3 bases, J lost 4 bases, and 18 bases lay in between. The CDR3 is 17 residues long. Germline assignment: CDR1 SGHAT and CDR2 FQDESV (reference sequence). CDR3 bases: TGTGCCAGCAGCTTGCTTGCCTGGGACTCATCCACCGGGGAGCTGTTTTTT. Amino acids: CASSLLAWDSSTGELFF.

The V call is TRBV5-1, the J call TRBJ1-1; TRBD1 agrees at 8 bases. This CDR3 is built from 14 residues. Germline lookup yields CDR1 SGHRS and CDR2 YFSETQ. The ends lost 2 bases at V and 4 bases at J; junction bases unmatched: 4. The CDR3 here is CASSLSTGGTEAFF. Here the CDR3 DNA reads TGCGCCAGCAGCTTATCAACAGGGGGCACTGAAGCTTTCTTT. The whole variable domain, remainder taken from reference TRBV5-1 and TRBJ1-1, is KAGVTQTPRYLIKTRGQQVTLSCSPISGHRSVSWYQQTPGQGLQFLFEYFSETQRNKGNFPGRFSGRQFSNSRSEMNVSTLELGDSALYLCASSLSTGGTEAFFGQGTRLTVV.

As to this clone: The same CDR3 can be traced to other DNA sequences in this sample. The rearrangement joins TRBV7-9 to TRBJ2-7, with a weak D call TRBD1 (5 bases). The CDR3 runs 13 residues. Trimming took off 5 bases at V and 7 bases at J, with 15 bases between the two ends. CDR1 SEHNR and CDR2 FQNEAQ come from the germline V gene (reference sequence). In nucleotides, the CDR3 is TGTGCCAGCAGCGTCACAGGAGTCTATGAGCAGTACTTC. Amino acid sequence: CASSVTGVYEQYF.

The V and J genes are TRBV2 and TRBJ1-4; 8 positions match TRBD1. Unmatched junction bases numbered 8, after V lost 6 bases and J lost 5 bases. There are 15 residues in the CDR3. Germline V gene lookup returns CDR1 SNHLY and CDR2 FYNNEI. CDR3 sequence reads: CASSPEGQENEKLFF. The CDR3 DNA reads TGTGCCAGCAGCCCCGAGGGACAGGAGAATGAAAAACTGTTTTTT.

The gene calls are TRBV7-2 and TRBJ2-7; the match to TRBD1 covers 7 bases. V shed 3 bases and J 3 bases; nucleotides not matched to a gene: 5. Germline V gene sequence: CDR1 SGHTA, CDR2 FQGNSA. The CDR3 is made up of 14 amino acids. The CDR3 protein is CASSLGTANYEQYF. CDR3 DNA sequence: TGTGCCAGCAGCTTGGGGACAGCTAACTACGAGCAGTACTTC.

This chain uses TRBV5-1 with TRBJ2-3, with 12 bases aligning to TRBD2. The V gene end was trimmed by 0 bases and the J gene end by 1 base; junction bases not matched to a gene: 6. The CDR3 is made up of 18 amino acids. Germline values: CDR1 SGHRS, CDR2 YFSETQ. Here the CDR3 DNA reads TGCGCCAGCAGCTTGGGGCTAGCGGGGGGGCGAGGCACAGATACGCAGTATTTT. Its protein product is CASSLGLAGGRGTDTQYF.